These 3 T cell receptor beta chains were sequenced from one sample in a study of technical replicates of blood from a few donors (dated 2017 in TCRdb). The library was obtained by the immunoSEQ multiplex PCR assay. As stored in TCRdb, this immuneACCESS dataset retains in-frame rearrangements with V and J assigned. A fraction of the clones does not appear; measured against another copy, unresolved V genes explain less than half of the discrepancy, and the remainder lacks a known reason. This sample comprises tens of thousands of clones, about nine tenths of them detected only once. The top ten clonotypes cover about 0.4% of the sample. Sequencing was performed on T cells isolated from PBMCs. The source is a human donor in good health.

The gene calls are TRBV9 and TRBJ1-2, with unresolved D. Trimming pared 0 bases from V and 3 bases from J, leaving 12 bases between. Looked up from germline, CDR1 is SGDLS and CDR2 is YYNGEE. The CDR3 loop spans 15 amino acids. The CDR3 DNA sequence: TGTGCCAGCAGCGTAGGTAGTCAAGGAGACTATGGCTACACCTTC. Encoded protein: CASSVGSQGDYGYTF.

The rearrangement joins TRBV4-2 to TRBJ2-3; the D is unclear. The CDR3 length is 15 residues. Germline V gene lookup returns CDR1 LGHNA and CDR2 YNFKEQ. The V end was cut by 1 base, the J end by 3 bases, with 11 bases between. In nucleotides, the CDR3 is TGTGCCAGCAGCCAAGGGGCGCAGGATACAGATACGCAGTATTTT. Translation: CASSQGAQDTDTQYF.

This chain connects TRBV5-1 to TRBJ2-3; 9 nucleotides line up with TRBD1. V lost 4 bases, J lost 4 bases, and 7 bases stayed unmatched. The germline V gene has CDR1 SGHRS and CDR2 YFSETQ. The CDR3 loop spans 15 amino acids. CDR3 nucleotide sequence: TGCGCCAGCAGCCGAACAGGGGGCGCGGCAGATACGCAGTATTTT. Amino acid sequence: CASSRTGGAADTQYF.